The 17 T cell receptor beta chains presented below share a single source sample, sequenced in a study of radiotherapy plus CTLA-4 blockade in lung cancer. The assay was immunoSEQ multiplex PCR, and TCRdb's table has in-frame clones only and misses some. The data hold some 60,000 clones, with around 77% observed a single time. The specimen comprised peripheral blood, sampled from a patient treated with radiotherapy plus ipilimumab. The receptor source for this set is a human donor with non-small cell lung cancer who had a complete response to radiotherapy plus ipilimumab.

This clone was counted only a few times. The V call is TRBV10-2, the J call TRBJ2-3; TRBD2 matches at 15 bases. The length of the CDR3 is 17 residues. Germline assignment: CDR1 WSHSY and CDR2 SAAADI. V shed 9 bases and J 2 bases; nucleotides not matched to a gene: 9. CDR3 nucleotides: TGCGCCAGTGGGACTAGCGGGAGGTCGAGGGCCACAGATACGCAGTATTTT. Translating gives CASGTSGRSRATDTQYF.

The rearrangement links TRBV18 to TRBJ1-1, with D unresolved. The germline V gene has CDR1 KGHSH and CDR2 LQKENI. This CDR3 is built from 12 residues. The V end was cut by 3 bases, the J end by 7 bases, with 9 bases between. The CDR3 DNA reads as TGTGCCAGCTCACCCCTTAGAGGTGAAGCTTTCTTT. Its translation is CASSPLRGEAFF.

The gene calls are TRBV6-6 and TRBJ1-2; possible D gene TRBD1, 6 bases. This CDR3 comprises 12 residues. CDR1 is MNHNY, CDR2 SVGAGI, per germline (reference sequence). V was trimmed by 6 bases and J by 14 bases, leaving 19 bases between them. The CDR3 loop reads CASREDRPGGTF. Here the CDR3 DNA reads TGTGCCAGCAGGGAGGACAGACCCGGGGGGACCTTC.

The gene calls are TRBV27 and TRBJ2-7, with D possibly TRBD1 on 6 matching bases. The germline CDR1 and CDR2 sequences are MNHEY and SMNVEV (reference sequence). V lost 5 bases to trimming and J lost 3 bases, with 17 bases between them. CDR3 length: 15 amino acids. CDR3 loop: CASSKSDRINYEQYF. CDR3 in DNA: TGTGCCAGCAGTAAATCGGACAGAATTAACTACGAGCAGTACTTC.

The chain uses TRBV7-9 and TRBJ2-2; 7 bases match TRBD1. Unmatched junction bases numbered 6, after V lost 5 bases and J lost 6 bases. The CDR3 extends over 14 amino acids. The germline gives CDR1 SEHNR, CDR2 FQNEAQ (reference sequence). This CDR3 reads CASSDSTGPGELFF. The CDR3 nucleotides read TGTGCCAGCAGCGATTCGACAGGGCCCGGGGAGCTGTTTTTT.

The chain employs TRBV4-1 and TRBJ1-6; TRBD1 aligns across 10 bases. The CDR3 covers 18 residues. V was clipped by 1 base and J by 6 bases; unmatched bases: 9. Germline loops: CDR1 MGHRA, CDR2 YSYEKL. CDR3 sequence (DNA): TGCGCCAGCAGCCAAGGCAAACAATGGGACAGGGGTAATTCACCCCTCCACTTT. This encodes CASSQGKQWDRGNSPLHF.

The chain links TRBV6-6 to TRBJ2-7, with a weak D call TRBD1 (5 bases). V shed 5 bases and J shed 1 base, with 15 bases lying between them. The CDR3 consists of 15 residues. Germline CDR1 reads MNHNY; CDR2 reads SVGAGI (reference sequence). The CDR3 sequence is CASSHPQAESYEQYF. In DNA form, the CDR3 reads TGTGCCAGCAGTCACCCACAGGCTGAGTCCTACGAGCAGTACTTC.

This clone rates as medium-sized. J is TRBJ1-5 and V is TRBV19; no firm D call. The CDR3 runs 15 residues. The V gene's germline CDR1 is LNHDA and CDR2 SQIVND (reference sequence). The ends were cut back, 1 base at V and 6 bases at J, with 13 bases in the middle. CDR3 in DNA: TGTGCCAGTAGTATAGCTGGAGGGAGTCGTCAGCCCCAGCATTTT. It yields the protein CASSIAGGSRQPQHF.

The V and J genes are TRBV5-4 and TRBJ1-1, with TRBD1 as a possible D gene (5 bases). V was cut by 0 bases and J by 3 bases, with 6 bases left in between. CDR1 and CDR2 (germline): SGHNT, YYREEE (reference sequence). The CDR3 totals 13 residues. The CDR3 spells CASSLGGDTEAFF. CDR3 nucleotide sequence: TGTGCCAGCAGCTTGGGGGGGGACACTGAAGCTTTCTTT.

This clone counts as medium-sized. This chain uses TRBV19 with TRBJ1-4; no clear D. The CDR3 length is 16 residues. The V gene lost 3 bases and the J gene lost 0 bases, with 11 bases spanning the gap. The germline V gene has CDR1 LNHDA and CDR2 SQIVND (reference sequence). The CDR3 is CASSISFAATNEKLFF. The CDR3 nucleotides read TGTGCCAGTAGTATCAGTTTCGCGGCAACTAATGAAAAACTGTTTTTT.

The chain carries TRBV28 and TRBJ1-5, with D possibly matching TRBD1 (6 bases). Deletions cut 7 bases from V and 0 bases from J, with 16 bases between. This CDR3 region has 16 residues. Germline V gene lookup returns CDR1 MDHEN and CDR2 SYDVKM. DNA for the CDR3: TGTGCCAGCAAACGACAGGCGAGATATAGCAATCAGCCCCAGCATTTT. Translated: CASKRQARYSNQPQHF.

This rearrangement joins TRBV4-3 to TRBJ2-3; 7 bases are a match to TRBD2. V shed 0 bases and J 2 bases; nucleotides not matched to a gene: 8. CDR1 is LGHNA, CDR2 YSLEER, per germline. The CDR3 extends over 17 amino acids. The CDR3 here is CASSQENSGRNTDTQYF. The CDR3 bases are TGCGCCAGCAGCCAAGAGAATAGCGGGCGTAACACAGATACGCAGTATTTT.

The V gene is TRBV5-5, the J gene TRBJ2-5; D is possibly TRBD2 (6 bases). Germline CDR1 is SGHKS and CDR2 is YYEKEE (reference sequence). Trimming removed 3 bases from V and 5 bases from J, with 8 bases in between. The CDR3 consists of 12 residues. CDR3 sequence: CASSSRGETQYF. The CDR3 DNA reads as TGTGCCAGCAGCTCCCGGGGGGAGACCCAGTACTTC.

This clone showed up just a few times. This chain uses TRBV19 with TRBJ1-4; 7 bases fit TRBD1. The ends lost 4 bases at V and 10 bases at J; junction bases unmatched: 9. CDR1 LNHDA and CDR2 SQIVND come from the germline V gene (reference sequence). This CDR3 contains 14 residues. The CDR3 DNA is TGTGCCAGTAGTAACAGGGGTTCTATCGGAAAACTGTTTTTT. This encodes CASSNRGSIGKLFF.

The CDR3 region is CASSLGGANYGYTF. As DNA, the CDR3 is TGTGCCAGCAGCTTAGGGGGAGCTAACTATGGCTACACCTTC. The chain uses TRBV7-9 and TRBJ1-2; D is undetermined. This CDR3 is built from 14 residues. CDR1 is SEHNR and CDR2 is FQNEAQ in the germline V gene (reference sequence). Trimming cost V 1 base and J 0 bases, with 6 bases left between them.

This chain links TRBV7-3 with TRBJ2-1, with a tentative D call TRBD2 (5 bases). Germline assignment: CDR1 SGHTA and CDR2 FQGTGA. This CDR3 spans 13 amino acids. Trimming removed 4 bases from V and 16 bases from J, with 20 bases in between. The CDR3 region is CASSSYLGSPLFF. CDR3 sequence (DNA): TGTGCCAGCAGCTCGTATTTGGGGAGTCCTCTTTTCTTC.

The chain uses TRBV7-8 and TRBJ2-1, with D tentatively TRBD2 (6 bases). This CDR3 spans 16 amino acids. Germline assignment: CDR1 SGHVS and CDR2 FQNEAQ. V dropped 5 bases and J dropped 5 bases, with 19 bases sitting between them. The DNA of the CDR3 is TGTGCCAGCAGCACCATGTCGTCGGGAGTAAACAATGAGCAGTTCTTC. It translates to CASSTMSSGVNNEQFF. Full variable domain (rest looked up from reference TRBV7-8 and TRBJ2-1): GAGVSQSPRYKVAKRGQDVALRCDPISGHVSLFWYQQALGQGPEFLTYFQNEAQLDKSGLPSDRFFAERPEGSVSTLKIQRTQQEDSAVYLCASSTMSSGVNNEQFFGPGTRLTVL.